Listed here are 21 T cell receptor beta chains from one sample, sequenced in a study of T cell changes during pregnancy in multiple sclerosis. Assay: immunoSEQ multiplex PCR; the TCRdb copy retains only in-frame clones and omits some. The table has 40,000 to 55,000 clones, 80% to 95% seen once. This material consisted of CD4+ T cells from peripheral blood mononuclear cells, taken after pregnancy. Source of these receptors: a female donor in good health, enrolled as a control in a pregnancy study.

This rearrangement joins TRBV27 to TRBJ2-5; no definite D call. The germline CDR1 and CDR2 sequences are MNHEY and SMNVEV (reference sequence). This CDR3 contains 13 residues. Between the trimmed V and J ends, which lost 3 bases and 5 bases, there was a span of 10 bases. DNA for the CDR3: TGTGCCAGCAGTTTCCGTTATGGCGAGACCCAGTACTTC. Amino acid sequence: CASSFRYGETQYF.

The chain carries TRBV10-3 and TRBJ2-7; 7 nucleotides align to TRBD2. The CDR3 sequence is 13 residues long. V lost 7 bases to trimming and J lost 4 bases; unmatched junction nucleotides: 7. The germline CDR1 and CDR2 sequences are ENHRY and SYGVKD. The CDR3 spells CAITPASGYEQYF. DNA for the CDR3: TGTGCCATCACGCCGGCTAGCGGATACGAGCAGTACTTC.

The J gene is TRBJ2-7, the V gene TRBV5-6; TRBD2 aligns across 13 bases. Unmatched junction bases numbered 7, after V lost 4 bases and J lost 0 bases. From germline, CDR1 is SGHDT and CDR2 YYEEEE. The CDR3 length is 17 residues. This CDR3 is CASSTWGLAGSSYEQYF. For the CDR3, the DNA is TGTGCCAGCAGCACGTGGGGACTAGCGGGAAGCTCCTACGAGCAGTACTTC.

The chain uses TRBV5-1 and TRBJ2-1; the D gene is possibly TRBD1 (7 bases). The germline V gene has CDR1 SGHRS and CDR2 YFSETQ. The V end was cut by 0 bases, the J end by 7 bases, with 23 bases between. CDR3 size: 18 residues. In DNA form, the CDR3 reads TGCGCCAGCAGCTTGGTCCGACAGGGAGGTGGTAAGTTGAATGAGCAGTTCTTC. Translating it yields CASSLVRQGGGKLNEQFF. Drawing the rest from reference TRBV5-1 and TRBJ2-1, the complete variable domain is KAGVTQTPRYLIKTRGQQVTLSCSPISGHRSVSWYQQTPGQGLQFLFEYFSETQRNKGNFPGRFSGRQFSNSRSEMNVSTLELGDSALYLCASSLVRQGGGKLNEQFFGPGTRLTVL.

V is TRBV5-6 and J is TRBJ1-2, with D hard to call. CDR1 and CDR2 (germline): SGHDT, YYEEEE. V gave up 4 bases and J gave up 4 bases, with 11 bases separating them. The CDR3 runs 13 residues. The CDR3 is CASSRRAGYGYTF. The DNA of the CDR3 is TGTGCCAGCAGCCGGAGAGCGGGCTATGGCTACACCTTC.

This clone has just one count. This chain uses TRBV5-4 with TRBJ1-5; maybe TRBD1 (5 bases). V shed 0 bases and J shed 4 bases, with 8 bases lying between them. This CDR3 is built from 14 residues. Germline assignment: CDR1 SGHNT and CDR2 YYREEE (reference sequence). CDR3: CASSLAGTNQPQHF. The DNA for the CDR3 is TGTGCCAGCAGCTTGGCAGGGACTAATCAGCCCCAGCATTTT.

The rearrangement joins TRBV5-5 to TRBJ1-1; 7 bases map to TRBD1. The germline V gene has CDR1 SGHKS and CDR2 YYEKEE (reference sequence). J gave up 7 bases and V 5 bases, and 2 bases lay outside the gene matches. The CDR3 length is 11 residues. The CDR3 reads CASRRTGEAFF. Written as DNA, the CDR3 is TGTGCCAGCAGACGGACAGGTGAAGCTTTCTTT.

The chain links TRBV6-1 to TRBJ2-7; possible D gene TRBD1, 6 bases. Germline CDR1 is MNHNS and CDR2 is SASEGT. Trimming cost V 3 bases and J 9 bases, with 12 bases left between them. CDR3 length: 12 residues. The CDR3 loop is CASSEARTAQYF. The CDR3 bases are TGTGCCAGCAGTGAGGCCAGGACAGCGCAGTACTTC.

The CDR3 DNA reads TGTGCCAGCAGCGCCGAAGAAGGGGCGAACACTGAAGCTTTCTTT. It specifies CASSAEEGANTEAFF. The chain is built from TRBV9 and TRBJ1-1; the D gene is possibly TRBD1 (5 bases). Germline loops: CDR1 SGDLS, CDR2 YYNGEE. The CDR3 runs 15 residues. The germline V and J ends were trimmed by 3 bases and 1 base, with 13 bases remaining between them.

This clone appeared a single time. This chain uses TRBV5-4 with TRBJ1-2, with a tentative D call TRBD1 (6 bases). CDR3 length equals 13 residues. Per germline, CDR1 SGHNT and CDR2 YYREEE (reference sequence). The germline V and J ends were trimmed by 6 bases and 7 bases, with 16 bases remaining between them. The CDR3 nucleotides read TGTGCCAGCATCCAGAGGGGGAGGGGTGGCTACACCTTC. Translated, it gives CASIQRGRGGYTF.

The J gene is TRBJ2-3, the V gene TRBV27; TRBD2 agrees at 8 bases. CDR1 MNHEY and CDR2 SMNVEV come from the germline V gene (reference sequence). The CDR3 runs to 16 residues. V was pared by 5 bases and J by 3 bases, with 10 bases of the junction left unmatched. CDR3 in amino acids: CASSPWMRGGTDTQYF. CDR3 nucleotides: TGTGCCAGCAGTCCCTGGATGCGCGGGGGGACAGATACGCAGTATTTT.

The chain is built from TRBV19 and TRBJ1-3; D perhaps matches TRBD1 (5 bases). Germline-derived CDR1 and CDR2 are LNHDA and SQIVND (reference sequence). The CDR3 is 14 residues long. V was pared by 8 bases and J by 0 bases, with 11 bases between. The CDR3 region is CASRRQSSGNTIYF. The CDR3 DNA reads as TGTGCCAGTCGGCGACAGAGCTCTGGAAACACCATATATTTT.

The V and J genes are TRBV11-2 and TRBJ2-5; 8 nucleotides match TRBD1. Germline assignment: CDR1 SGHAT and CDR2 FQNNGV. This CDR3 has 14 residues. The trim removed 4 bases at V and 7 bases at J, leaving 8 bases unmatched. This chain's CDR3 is CASSYQPGTGTQYF. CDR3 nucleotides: TGTGCCAGCAGCTACCAACCCGGGACAGGGACCCAGTACTTC.

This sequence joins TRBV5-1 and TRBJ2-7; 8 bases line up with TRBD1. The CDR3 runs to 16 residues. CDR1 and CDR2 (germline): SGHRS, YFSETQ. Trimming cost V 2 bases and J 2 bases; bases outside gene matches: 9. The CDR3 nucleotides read TGCGCCAGCAGCTTACTTCCCGGGACAGGCCCCTACGAGCAGTACTTC. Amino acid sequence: CASSLLPGTGPYEQYF.

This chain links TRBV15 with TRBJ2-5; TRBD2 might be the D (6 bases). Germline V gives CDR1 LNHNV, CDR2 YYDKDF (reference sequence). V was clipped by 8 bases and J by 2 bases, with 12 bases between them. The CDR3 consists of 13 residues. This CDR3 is CATGEDNQETQYF. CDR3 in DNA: TGTGCCACCGGGGAGGACAATCAAGAGACCCAGTACTTC.

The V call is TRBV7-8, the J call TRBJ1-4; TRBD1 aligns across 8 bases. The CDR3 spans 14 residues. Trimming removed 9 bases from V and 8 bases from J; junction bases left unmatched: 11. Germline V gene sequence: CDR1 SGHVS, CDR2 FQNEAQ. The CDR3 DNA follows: TGTGCCAGTTCTACAGGGGGACATGGGGAAAAACTGTTTTTT. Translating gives CASSTGGHGEKLFF.

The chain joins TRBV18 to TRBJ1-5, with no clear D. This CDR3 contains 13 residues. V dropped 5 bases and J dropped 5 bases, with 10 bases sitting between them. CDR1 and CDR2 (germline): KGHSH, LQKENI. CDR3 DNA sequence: TGTGCCAGCTCATCGGCCGACTATCAGCCCCAGCATTTT. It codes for CASSSADYQPQHF.

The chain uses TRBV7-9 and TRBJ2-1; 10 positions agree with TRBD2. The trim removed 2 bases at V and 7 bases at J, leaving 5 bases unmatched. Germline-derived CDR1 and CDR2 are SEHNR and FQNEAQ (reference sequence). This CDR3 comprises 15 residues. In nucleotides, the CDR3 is TGTGCCAGCAGCTTAAGCGGGGGGGCCTTTAATGAGCAGTTCTTC. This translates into CASSLSGGAFNEQFF. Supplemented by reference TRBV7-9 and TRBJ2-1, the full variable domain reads DTGVSQNPRHKITKRGQNVTFRCDPISEHNRLYWYRQTLGQGPEFLTYFQNEAQLEKSRLLSDRFSAERPKGSFSTLEIQRTEQGDSAMYLCASSLSGGAFNEQFFGPGTRLTVL.

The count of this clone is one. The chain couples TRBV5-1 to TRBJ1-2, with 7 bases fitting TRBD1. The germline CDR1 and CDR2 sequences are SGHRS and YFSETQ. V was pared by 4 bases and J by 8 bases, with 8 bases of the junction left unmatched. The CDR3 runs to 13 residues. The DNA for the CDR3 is TGCGCCAGCAGCGTGGGACAGCCGACCGGCTACACCTTC. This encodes CASSVGQPTGYTF.

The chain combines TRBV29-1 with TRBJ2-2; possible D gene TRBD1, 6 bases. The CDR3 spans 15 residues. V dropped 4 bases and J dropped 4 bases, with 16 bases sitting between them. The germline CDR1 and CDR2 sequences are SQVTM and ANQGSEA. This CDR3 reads CSVGFQGIGTGELFF. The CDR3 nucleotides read TGCAGCGTTGGGTTCCAGGGGATCGGCACCGGGGAGCTGTTTTTT.

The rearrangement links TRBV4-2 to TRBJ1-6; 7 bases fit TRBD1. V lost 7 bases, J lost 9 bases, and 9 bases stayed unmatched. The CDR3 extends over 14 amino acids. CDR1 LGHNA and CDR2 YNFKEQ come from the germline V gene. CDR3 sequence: CASNFDRVPSPLHF. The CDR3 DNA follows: TGTGCCAGCAACTTTGACAGGGTCCCTTCACCCCTCCACTTT.